This T cell receptor beta chain is from a study of graft-versus-host responses after intestinal transplantation. Study at large: As for transplant type, recipients had multivisceral, liver-intestinal, or isolated intestinal grafts. General study findings and limits: Early HvG declines after transplant were associated with peak circulating GvH clone levels. Investigators detected GvH clones in recipient marrow, with some emerging earlier in ileum or blood.

A note on this clone: The antigen is undetermined.

Method: immunoSEQ multiplex PCR; TCRdb's copy keeps in-frame clones and lacks some. This table holds more than 85,000 clones, 85% to 95% found once. Looked up from germline, CDR1 is MDHEN and CDR2 is SYDVKM. Trimming pared 6 bases from V and 2 bases from J, leaving 8 bases between. The CDR3 runs to 12 residues. Here the sequenced sample was unstimulated CD8+ T cells sorted from spleen or lymph node cells, taken before intestinal transplant. The clonotype comes from a human donor who received an intestinal transplant. The chain uses TRBV28 and TRBJ2-7; no reliable D call. The CDR3 region has the DNA TGTGCCAGCAGGCGGCTGGCCTACGAGCAGTACTTC. As protein: CASRRLAYEQYF.